This TCR beta chain derives from a study of shared clonotypes between healthy human individuals (TCRdb year 2020). Broadly, across the study: A few men and a couple of women, aged 18 to 49 years, made up the cohort. For each donor, three plates each were used for CD4 naive and CD4 memory, two plates were used for CD8 naive, and one plate was used for CD8 memory. The study deeply sequenced blood TCR repertoires of about five healthy adults to estimate repertoire size and the extent of clonotype sharing between individuals. To increase sequencing depth and limit assay-specific biases, different laboratories used diverse techniques to prepare libraries and sequence TCR repertoires. Per donor, leukapheresis produced somewhere between about 0.94 and 9 billion PBMCs.

CD8 naive samples were CD45RO-negative cells positively selected for CCR7, giving a CD45RA+CCR7+ population that excluded TemRA cells. The donors were healthy, HIV-negative adults with no recently reported acute infections or vaccinations. Every donor was a Caucasian adult residing in Nashville, Tennessee, USA. Blood was obtained by leukapheresis, after which PBMCs were separated by Ficoll-Histopaque density gradient centrifugation and cryopreserved in liquid nitrogen vapor phase. Purity and quantity of every magnetically sorted T cell population were checked by analytical flow cytometry. Each sorted fraction had its genomic DNA isolated and then quantified by UV absorbance on a Nanodrop 2000c. The full study reports these points: When several donors were compared, the shared fraction of clonotypes was approximately 5% for naive CD4, roughly 3.4% for naive CD8, 2% to 2.5% for memory CD4, and 0.4% for memory CD8. The small number of donors limited the genetic and exposure-history diversity represented. Even with the large sequencing depth, rarefaction of the sorted-subset datasets indicated that sequencing was incomplete. Based on pairwise subsampling, the degree of clonotype sharing among donors was expected to be affected by sequencing depth. Higher generation probabilities were observed for clonotypes shared by all four sorted-subset donors than for non-shared clonotypes. Naive subsets generally had larger estimated clonotype richness than memory subsets did. Sampling was restricted to blood, and TCR repertoires in tissues likely differ from the TCR repertoires found in blood.

Using the deep immunoSEQ assay, multiplex PCR amplified TCR CDR3 regions from genomic DNA. Genomic DNA extracted from each cell subset was distributed evenly over all wells of several immunoSEQ 96-well plates, and each plate served as one replicate. Each replicate PCR for sorted subsets received 150 to 250 ng genomic DNA, equal to tens of thousands of T cell genomes. Purified libraries were quantified with a Qubit 3.0 fluorometer, sized on a Bioanalyzer 2100, and re-quantified with the KAPA Library Quantification kit. A separate single-read 150-cycle Illumina NextSeq 550 flow cell was used to sequence each immunoSEQ 96-well plate. Per the original workflow: The immunoSEQ output contained only junctional sequences without quality scores, so filtering could not match that applied to full-length reads. To assign V/J genes and CDR3, sequences were annotated using PyIR, a Python wrapper for IgBLAST v1.9, with IMGT germline references. Reads were filtered out if the reads had weak V/J assignments (E-value above 1e-6), no CDR3, stop codons, out-of-frame junctions, or ambiguous translated residues. A V3J clonotype was defined by an identical inferred V gene, J gene, and CDR3 amino acid sequence. Percentage overlap between repertoires was calculated by dividing the number of shared unique clonotypes by the size of the smaller repertoire. Richness of each repertoire was evaluated using RTK rarefaction, the Chao1 estimator, and Recon v2.1 estimates of unobserved clonotypes. Generation probabilities were computed with OLGA for all TCRbeta clonotypes obtained by the gDNA method from several donors. Here the immuneACCESS table is served through TCRdb, limited to in-frame sequences with V and J called. Missing clones are a known gap in these copies; in checked studies unresolved V genes cover under half, and the rest lacks a known reason. V and J calls and clone size are as listed in that table; D and trimming were resolved from the DNA. The sample table records around 2,100,000 clones; about 95% of these occur just once. The top ten clones comprise more than 0.9% of the sample.

The germline V gene sets CDR1 to MDHEN and CDR2 to SYDVKM. Its CDR3 holds 17 amino acids, cysteine through phenylalanine. The CDR3 DNA has 51 bases and is translated from base 1. V loses 3 bases at its end and J loses 3 bases; junction bases beyond the gene matches: 10. About this clone: The antigen this receptor binds is unknown. No much larger clone is present one base from it, and per-base qualities are unavailable.

This receptor chain uses TRBV28 and TRBJ2-5; the junction holds 10 bases that match TRBD2. The receptor comes from a young man in good health. Sequenced input: naive CD8+ T cells sorted from blood. The sample's cell subset or site label is to be understood as: CD45RA+CCR7+. At the DNA level, the sequence is TGTGCCAGCAGTTTTTTCGGACTAGCGGTAACCAAAGAGACCCAGTACTTC. Translated, it gives CASSFFGLAVTKETQYF. The CDR3 plus the reference TRBV28 and TRBJ2-5 genes for the other parts give the full variable domain: DVKVTQSSRYLVKRTGEKVFLECVQDMDHENMFWYRQDPGLGLRLIYFSYDVKMKEKGDIPEGYSVSREKKERFSLILESASTNQTSMYLCASSFFGLAVTKETQYFGPGTRLLVL.